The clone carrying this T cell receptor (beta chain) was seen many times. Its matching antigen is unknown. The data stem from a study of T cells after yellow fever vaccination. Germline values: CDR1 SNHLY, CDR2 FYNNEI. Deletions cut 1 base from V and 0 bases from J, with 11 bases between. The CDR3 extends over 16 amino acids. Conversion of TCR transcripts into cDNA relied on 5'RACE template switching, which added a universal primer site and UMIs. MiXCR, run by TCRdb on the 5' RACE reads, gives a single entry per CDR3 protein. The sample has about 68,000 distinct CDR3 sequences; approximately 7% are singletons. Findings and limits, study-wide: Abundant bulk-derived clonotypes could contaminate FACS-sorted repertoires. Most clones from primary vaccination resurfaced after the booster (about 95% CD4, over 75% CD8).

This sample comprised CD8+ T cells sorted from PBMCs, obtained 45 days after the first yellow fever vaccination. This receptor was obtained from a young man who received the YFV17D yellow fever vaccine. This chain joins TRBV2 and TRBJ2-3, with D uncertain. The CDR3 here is CASSEVSRTSTDTQYF. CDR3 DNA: TGTGCCAGCAGTGAAGTGTCAAGAACTAGCACAGATACGCAGTATTTT.